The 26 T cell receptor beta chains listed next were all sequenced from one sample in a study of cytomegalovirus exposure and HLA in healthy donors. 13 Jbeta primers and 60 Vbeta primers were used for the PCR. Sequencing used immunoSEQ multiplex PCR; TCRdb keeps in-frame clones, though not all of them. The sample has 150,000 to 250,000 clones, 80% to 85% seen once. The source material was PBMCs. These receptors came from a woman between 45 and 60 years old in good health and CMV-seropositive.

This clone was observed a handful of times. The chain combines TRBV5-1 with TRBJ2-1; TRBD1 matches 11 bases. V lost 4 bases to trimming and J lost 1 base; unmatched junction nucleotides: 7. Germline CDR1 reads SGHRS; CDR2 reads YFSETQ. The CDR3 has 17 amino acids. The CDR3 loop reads CASSPGTGGVSYNEQFF. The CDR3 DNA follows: TGCGCCAGCAGCCCGGGGACAGGGGGAGTGTCCTACAATGAGCAGTTCTTC.

CDR3 sequence reads: CASSLQGDGYTF. For the CDR3, the DNA is TGTGCCAGCAGTCTTCAGGGGGATGGCTACACCTTC. The chain carries TRBV28 and TRBJ1-2, with 7 nucleotides matching TRBD1. V lost 5 bases to trimming and J lost 6 bases; unmatched junction nucleotides: 3. This CDR3 comprises 12 residues. CDR1 is MDHEN and CDR2 is SYDVKM in the germline V gene.

For the CDR3, the DNA is TGTGCCAGCAGCCATGGAGGTGGACAGGGGCCTTACGAGCAGTACTTC. Protein sequence: CASSHGGGQGPYEQYF. The genes are TRBV7-6 and TRBJ2-7; TRBD1 agrees at 9 bases. V lost 5 bases to trimming and J lost 4 bases; unmatched junction nucleotides: 12. The length of the CDR3 is 16 residues. Germline CDR1 SGHVS, CDR2 FNYEAQ. The entire variable domain, with the rest obtained from reference TRBV7-6 and TRBJ2-7, is as follows: GAGVSQSPRYKVTKRGQDVALRCDPISGHVSLYWYRQALGQGPEFLTYFNYEAQQDKSGLPNDRFSAERPEGSISTLTIQRTEQRDSAMYRCASSHGGGQGPYEQYFGPGTRLTVT.

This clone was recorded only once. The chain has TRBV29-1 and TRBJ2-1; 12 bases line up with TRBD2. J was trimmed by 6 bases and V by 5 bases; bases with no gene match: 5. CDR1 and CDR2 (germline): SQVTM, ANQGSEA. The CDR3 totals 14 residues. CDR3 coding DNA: TGCAGCGTTACGGGACTAGCGGGTTTCAATGAGCAGTTCTTC. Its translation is CSVTGLAGFNEQFF.

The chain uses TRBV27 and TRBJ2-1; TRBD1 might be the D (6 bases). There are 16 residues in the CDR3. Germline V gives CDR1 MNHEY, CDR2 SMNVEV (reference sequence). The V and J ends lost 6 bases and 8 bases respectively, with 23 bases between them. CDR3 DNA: TGTGCCAGCAGCAGAGCGACAGGCGTCCTACATGATGAGCAGTTCTTC. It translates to CASSRATGVLHDEQFF.

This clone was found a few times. In DNA form, the CDR3 reads TGTGCCATCAGCGCTAGCGGGGAGAATGAGCAGTTCTTC. Translation: CAISASGENEQFF. V is TRBV10-3 and J is TRBJ2-1, with 9 bases identical to TRBD2. The germline V gene has CDR1 ENHRY and CDR2 SYGVKD. The J segment lost 7 bases and the V segment lost 6 bases, leaving 4 bases of the junction unmatched. This CDR3 spans 13 amino acids.

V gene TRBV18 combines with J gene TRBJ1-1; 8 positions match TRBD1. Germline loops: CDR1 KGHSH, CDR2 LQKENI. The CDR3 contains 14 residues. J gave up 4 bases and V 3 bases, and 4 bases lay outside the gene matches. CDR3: CASSPKQGATEAFF. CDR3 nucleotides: TGTGCCAGCTCACCGAAGCAGGGGGCCACTGAAGCTTTCTTT.

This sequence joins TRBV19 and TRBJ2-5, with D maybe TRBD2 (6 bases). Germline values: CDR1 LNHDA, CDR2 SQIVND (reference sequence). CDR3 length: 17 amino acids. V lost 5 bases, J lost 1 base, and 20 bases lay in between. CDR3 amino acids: CASSQGGSGPTQETQYF. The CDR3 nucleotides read TGTGCCAGTAGTCAAGGTGGGAGCGGGCCAACCCAAGAGACCCAGTACTTC.

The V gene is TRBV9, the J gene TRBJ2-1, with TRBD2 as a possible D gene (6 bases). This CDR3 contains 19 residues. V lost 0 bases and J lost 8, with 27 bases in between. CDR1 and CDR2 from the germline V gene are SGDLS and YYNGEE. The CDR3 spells CASSVGLVGVNSGGDEQFF. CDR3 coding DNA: TGTGCCAGCAGCGTAGGACTAGTGGGGGTCAATAGCGGAGGCGATGAGCAGTTCTTC. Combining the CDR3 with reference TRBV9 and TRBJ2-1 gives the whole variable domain DSGVTQTPKHLITATGQRVTLRCSPRSGDLSVYWYQQSLDQGLQFLIQYYNGEERAKGNILERFSAQQFPDLHSELNLSSLELGDSALYFCASSVGLVGVNSGGDEQFFGPGTRLTVL.

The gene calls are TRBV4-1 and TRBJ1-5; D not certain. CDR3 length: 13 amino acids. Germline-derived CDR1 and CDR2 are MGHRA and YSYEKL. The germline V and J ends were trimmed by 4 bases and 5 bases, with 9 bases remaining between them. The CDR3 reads CASSRMRDQPQHF. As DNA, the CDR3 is TGCGCCAGCAGCCGCATGAGGGATCAGCCCCAGCATTTT.

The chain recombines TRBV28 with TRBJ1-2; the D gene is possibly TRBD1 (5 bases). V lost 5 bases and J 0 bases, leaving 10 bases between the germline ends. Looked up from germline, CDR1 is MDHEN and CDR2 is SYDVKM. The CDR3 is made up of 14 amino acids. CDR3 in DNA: TGTGCCAGCAGTACCCCAGGGACTAACTATGGCTACACCTTC. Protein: CASSTPGTNYGYTF.

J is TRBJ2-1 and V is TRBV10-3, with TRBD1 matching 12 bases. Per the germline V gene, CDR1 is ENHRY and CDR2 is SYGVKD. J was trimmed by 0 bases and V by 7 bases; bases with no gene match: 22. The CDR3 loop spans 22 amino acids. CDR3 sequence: CAIKPQGQGANRASGSYNEQFF. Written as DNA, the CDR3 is TGTGCCATCAAACCCCAGGGACAGGGGGCTAACCGCGCTAGCGGCTCCTACAATGAGCAGTTCTTC.

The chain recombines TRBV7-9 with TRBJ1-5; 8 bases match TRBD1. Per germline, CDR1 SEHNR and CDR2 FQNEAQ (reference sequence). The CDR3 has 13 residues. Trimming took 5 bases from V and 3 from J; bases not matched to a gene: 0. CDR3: CASSQGANQPQHF. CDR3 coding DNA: TGTGCCAGCAGCCAGGGGGCCAATCAGCCCCAGCATTTT.

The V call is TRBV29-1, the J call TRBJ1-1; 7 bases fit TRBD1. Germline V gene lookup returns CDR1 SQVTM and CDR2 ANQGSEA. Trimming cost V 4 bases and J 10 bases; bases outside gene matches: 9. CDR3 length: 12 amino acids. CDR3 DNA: TGCAGCGTTGTCGAGCTGACAGGGAGAGCTTTCTTT. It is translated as CSVVELTGRAFF.

The CDR3 here is CASSLSPGTGNTIYF. The CDR3 DNA reads TGTGCCAGCAGTTTATCCCCCGGGACTGGAAACACCATATATTTT. The gene calls are TRBV27 and TRBJ1-3, with no clear D. V was clipped by 0 bases and J by 2 bases, with 8 bases between them. The CDR3 is made up of 15 amino acids. CDR1 is MNHEY and CDR2 is SMNVEV in the germline V gene (reference sequence).

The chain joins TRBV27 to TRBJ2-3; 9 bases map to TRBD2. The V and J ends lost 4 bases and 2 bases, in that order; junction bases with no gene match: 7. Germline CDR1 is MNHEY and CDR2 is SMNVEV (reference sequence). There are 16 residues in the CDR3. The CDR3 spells CASSSQAGGTTDTQYF. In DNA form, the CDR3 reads TGTGCCAGCAGTTCACAAGCGGGGGGAACCACAGATACGCAGTATTTT.

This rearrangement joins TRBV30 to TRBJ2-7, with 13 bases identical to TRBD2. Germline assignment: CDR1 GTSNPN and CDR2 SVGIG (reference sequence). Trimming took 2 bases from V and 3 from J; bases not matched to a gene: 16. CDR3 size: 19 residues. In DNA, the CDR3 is TGTGCCTGGAGTCGGCCGGGACTAGCGGGACCCACCAAAAACTACGAGCAGTACTTC. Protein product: CAWSRPGLAGPTKNYEQYF.

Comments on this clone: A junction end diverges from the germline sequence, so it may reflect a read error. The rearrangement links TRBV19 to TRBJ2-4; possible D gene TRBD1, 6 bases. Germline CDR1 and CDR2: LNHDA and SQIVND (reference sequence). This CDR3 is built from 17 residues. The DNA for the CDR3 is TGTGCCAGTGCGGACAGCAGTCGTAACCTAGCCAAAAACAGTCAGTACTTC. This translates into CASADSSRNLAKNSQYF.

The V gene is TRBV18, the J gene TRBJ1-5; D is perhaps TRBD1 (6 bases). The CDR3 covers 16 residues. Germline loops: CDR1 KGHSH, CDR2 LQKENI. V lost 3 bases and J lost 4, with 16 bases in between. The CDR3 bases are TGTGCCAGCTCACCTCAACCGGGACAAACAAATCAGCCCCAGCATTTT. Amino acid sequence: CASSPQPGQTNQPQHF.

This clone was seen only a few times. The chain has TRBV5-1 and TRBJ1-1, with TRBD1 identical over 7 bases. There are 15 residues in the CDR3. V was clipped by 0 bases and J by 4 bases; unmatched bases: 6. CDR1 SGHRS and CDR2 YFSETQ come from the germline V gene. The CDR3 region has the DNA TGCGCCAGCAGCTTGGCCCCGACAGGGAGCACTGAAGCTTTCTTT. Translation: CASSLAPTGSTEAFF.

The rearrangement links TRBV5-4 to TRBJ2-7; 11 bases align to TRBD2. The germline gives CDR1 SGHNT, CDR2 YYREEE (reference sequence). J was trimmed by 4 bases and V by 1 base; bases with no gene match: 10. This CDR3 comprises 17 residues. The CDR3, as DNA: TGTGCCAGCAGCTTGCAGTTAGCGGGGGGGCAGCGGTACGAGCAGTACTTC. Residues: CASSLQLAGGQRYEQYF.

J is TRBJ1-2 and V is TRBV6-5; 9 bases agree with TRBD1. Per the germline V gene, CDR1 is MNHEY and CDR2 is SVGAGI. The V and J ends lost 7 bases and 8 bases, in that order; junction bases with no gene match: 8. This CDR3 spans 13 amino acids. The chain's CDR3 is CASTRQGVRGYTF. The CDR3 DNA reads TGTGCCAGCACCAGACAGGGGGTCCGGGGCTACACCTTC.

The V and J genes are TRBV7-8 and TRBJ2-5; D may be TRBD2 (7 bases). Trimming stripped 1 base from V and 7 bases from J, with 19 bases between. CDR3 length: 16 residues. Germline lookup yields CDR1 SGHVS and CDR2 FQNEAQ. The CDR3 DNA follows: TGTGCCAGCAGCTTAGTTGGGGAGGGGGTAGAGTGGACCCAGTACTTC. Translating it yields CASSLVGEGVEWTQYF.

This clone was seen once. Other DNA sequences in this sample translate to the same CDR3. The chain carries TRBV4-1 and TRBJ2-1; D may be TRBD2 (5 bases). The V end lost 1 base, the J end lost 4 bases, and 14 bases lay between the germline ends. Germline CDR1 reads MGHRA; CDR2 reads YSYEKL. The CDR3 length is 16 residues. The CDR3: CASSQGRGGRYNEQFF. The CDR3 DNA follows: TGCGCCAGCAGCCAAGGGCGAGGAGGACGATACAATGAGCAGTTCTTC.

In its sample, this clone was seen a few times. The CDR3 nucleotides are TGTGCCAGTAGTATAGGGCTAGCGGGTACCACAGATACGCAGTATTTT. It codes for CASSIGLAGTTDTQYF. The rearrangement joins TRBV19 to TRBJ2-3; 8 positions match TRBD2. Germline trimming cut 1 base from V and 2 bases from J; bases unmatched to any gene: 5. CDR1 and CDR2 from the germline V gene are LNHDA and SQIVND (reference sequence). This CDR3 is built from 16 residues.

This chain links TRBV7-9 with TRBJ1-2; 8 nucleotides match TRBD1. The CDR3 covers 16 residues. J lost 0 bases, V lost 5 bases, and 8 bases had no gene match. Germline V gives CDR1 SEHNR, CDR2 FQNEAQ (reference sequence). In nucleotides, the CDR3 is TGTGCCAGCAGCCCGACAGGGGAAGTAGCTAACTATGGCTACACCTTC. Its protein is CASSPTGEVANYGYTF. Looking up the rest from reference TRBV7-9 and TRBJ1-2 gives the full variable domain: DTGVSQNPRHKITKRGQNVTFRCDPISEHNRLYWYRQTLGQGPEFLTYFQNEAQLEKSRLLSDRFSAERPKGSFSTLEIQRTEQGDSAMYLCASSPTGEVANYGYTFGSGTRLTVV.